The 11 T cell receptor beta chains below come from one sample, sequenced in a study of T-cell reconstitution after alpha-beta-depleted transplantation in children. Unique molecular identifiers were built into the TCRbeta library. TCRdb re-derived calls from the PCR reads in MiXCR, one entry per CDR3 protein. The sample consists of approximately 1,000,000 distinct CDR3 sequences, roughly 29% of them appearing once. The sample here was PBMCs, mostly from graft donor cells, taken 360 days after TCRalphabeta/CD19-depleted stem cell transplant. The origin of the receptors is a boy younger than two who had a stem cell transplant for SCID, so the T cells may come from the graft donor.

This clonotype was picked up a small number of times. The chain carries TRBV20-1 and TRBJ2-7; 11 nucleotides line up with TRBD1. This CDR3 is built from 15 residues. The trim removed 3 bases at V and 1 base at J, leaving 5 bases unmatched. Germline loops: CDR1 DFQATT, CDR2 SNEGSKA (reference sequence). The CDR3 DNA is TGCAGTGCTAGGAGGGGACAGGGGGGTTCCTACGAGCAGTACTTC. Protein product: CSARRGQGGSYEQYF.

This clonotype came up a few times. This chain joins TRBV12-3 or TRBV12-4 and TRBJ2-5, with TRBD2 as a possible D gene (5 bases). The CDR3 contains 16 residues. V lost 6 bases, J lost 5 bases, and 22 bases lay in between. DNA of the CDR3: TGTGCCAGCAGCCGAGGTCCGCCCCGTCCGGGGGAGACCCAGTACTTC. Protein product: CASSRGPPRPGETQYF.

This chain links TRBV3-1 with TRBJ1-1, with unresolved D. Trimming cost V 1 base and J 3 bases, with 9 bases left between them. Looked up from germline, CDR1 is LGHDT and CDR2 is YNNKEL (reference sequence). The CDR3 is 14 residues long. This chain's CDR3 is CASSQGLKYTEAFF. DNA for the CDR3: TGTGCCAGCAGCCAAGGCCTTAAGTACACTGAAGCTTTCTTT.

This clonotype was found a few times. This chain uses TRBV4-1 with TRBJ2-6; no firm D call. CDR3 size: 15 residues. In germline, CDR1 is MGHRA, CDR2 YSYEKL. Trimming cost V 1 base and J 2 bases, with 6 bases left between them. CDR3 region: CASSQVRTGANVLTF. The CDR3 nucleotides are TGCGCCAGCAGCCAAGTTCGGACTGGGGCCAACGTCCTGACTTTC.

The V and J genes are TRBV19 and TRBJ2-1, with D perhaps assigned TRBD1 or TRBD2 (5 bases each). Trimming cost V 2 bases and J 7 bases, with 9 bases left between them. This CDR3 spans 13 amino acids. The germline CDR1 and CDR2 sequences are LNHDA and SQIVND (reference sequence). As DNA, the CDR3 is TGTGCCAGTAGTATAAGTGGGGGTAATGAGCAGTTCTTC. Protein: CASSISGGNEQFF.

Here the CDR3 DNA reads TGTGCCAGCAGGGGACTAGCGGGGGGCCGGGCCAAAAACATTCAGTACTTC. Encoded protein: CASRGLAGGRAKNIQYF. V and J are TRBV28 and TRBJ2-4; 15 bases map to TRBD2. Germline trimming cut 6 bases from V and 1 base from J; bases unmatched to any gene: 4. The CDR3 extends over 17 amino acids. Germline CDR1 MDHEN, CDR2 SYDVKM.

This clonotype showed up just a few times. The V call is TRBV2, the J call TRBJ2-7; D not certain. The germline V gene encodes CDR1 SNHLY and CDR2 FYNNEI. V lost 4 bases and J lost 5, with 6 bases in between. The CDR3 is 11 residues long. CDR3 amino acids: CASSGDDEQYF. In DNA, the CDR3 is TGTGCCAGCAGTGGAGATGACGAGCAGTACTTC.

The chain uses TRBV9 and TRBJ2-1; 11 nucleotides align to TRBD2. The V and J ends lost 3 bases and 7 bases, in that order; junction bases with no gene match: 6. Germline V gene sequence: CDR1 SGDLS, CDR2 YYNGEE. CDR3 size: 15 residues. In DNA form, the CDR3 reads TGTGCCAGCAGCGGTAGCGGGGGGGCCTCTAATGAGCAGTTCTTC. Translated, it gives CASSGSGGASNEQFF.

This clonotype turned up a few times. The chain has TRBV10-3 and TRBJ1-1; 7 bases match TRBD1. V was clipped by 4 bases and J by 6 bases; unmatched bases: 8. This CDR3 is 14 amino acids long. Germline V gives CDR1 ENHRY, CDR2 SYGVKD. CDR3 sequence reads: CAISGTGKAAEAFF. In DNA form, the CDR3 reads TGTGCCATCAGTGGGACAGGCAAGGCGGCTGAAGCTTTCTTT.

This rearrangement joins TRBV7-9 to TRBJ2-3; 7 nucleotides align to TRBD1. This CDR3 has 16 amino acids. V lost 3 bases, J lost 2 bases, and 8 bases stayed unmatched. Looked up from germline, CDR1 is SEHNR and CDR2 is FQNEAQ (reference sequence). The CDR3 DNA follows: TGTGCCAGCAGCTTGGGACAGACTTCCCCCACAGATACGCAGTATTTT. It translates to CASSLGQTSPTDTQYF.

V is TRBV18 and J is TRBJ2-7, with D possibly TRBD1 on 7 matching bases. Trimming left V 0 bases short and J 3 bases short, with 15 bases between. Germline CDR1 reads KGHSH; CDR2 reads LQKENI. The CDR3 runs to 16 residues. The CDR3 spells CASSPPPRGAIYEQYF. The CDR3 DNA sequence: TGTGCCAGCTCACCACCTCCCAGGGGGGCTATCTACGAGCAGTACTTC.